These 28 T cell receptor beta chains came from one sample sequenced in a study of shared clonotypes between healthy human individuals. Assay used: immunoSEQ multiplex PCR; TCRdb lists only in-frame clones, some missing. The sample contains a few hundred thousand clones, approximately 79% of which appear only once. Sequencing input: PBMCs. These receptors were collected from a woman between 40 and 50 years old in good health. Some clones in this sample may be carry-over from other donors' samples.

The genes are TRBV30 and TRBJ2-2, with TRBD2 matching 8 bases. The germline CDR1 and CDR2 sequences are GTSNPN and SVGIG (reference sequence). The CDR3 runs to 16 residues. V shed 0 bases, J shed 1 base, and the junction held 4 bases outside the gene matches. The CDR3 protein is CAWSVLGTRNTGELFF. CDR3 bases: TGTGCCTGGAGTGTACTTGGGACTAGGAACACCGGGGAGCTGTTTTTT.

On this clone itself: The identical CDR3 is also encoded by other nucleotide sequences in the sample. This CDR3 reads CASSFGGNTGELFF. The CDR3 DNA reads TGTGCCAGCAGCTTTGGCGGGAACACCGGGGAGCTGTTTTTT. The chain carries TRBV11-3 and TRBJ2-2; D not resolved. Trimming removed 3 bases at V and 1 base at J, with 6 bases between. Germline V gene lookup returns CDR1 SGHNT and CDR2 YENEEA. This CDR3 contains 14 residues.

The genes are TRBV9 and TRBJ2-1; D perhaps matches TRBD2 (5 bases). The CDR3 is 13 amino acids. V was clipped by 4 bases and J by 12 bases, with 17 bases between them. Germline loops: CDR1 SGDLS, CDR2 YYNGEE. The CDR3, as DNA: TGTGCCAGCAGCCCTCACGGGGTTGGAGGGCAGTTCTTC. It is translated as CASSPHGVGGQFF.

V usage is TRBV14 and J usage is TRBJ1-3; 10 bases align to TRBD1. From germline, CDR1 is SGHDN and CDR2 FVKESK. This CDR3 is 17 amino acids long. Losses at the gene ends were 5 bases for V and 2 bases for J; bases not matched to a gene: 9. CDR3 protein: CASSVFPGTGAGNTIYF. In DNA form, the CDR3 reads TGTGCCAGCAGCGTTTTTCCTGGGACAGGGGCTGGAAACACCATATATTTT.

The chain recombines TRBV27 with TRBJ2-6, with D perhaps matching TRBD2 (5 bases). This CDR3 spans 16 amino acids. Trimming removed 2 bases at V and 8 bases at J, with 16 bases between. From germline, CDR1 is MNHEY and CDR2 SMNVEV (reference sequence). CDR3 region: CASSLTGLATTNVLTF. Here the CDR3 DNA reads TGTGCCAGCAGTTTAACCGGGCTAGCTACGACCAACGTCCTGACTTTC.

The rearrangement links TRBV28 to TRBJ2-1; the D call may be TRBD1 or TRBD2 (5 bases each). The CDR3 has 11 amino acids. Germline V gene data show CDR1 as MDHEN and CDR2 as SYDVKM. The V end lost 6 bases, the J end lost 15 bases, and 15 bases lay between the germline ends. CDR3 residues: CASSFGADGFF. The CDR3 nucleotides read TGTGCCAGCAGCTTCGGGGCAGATGGGTTCTTC.

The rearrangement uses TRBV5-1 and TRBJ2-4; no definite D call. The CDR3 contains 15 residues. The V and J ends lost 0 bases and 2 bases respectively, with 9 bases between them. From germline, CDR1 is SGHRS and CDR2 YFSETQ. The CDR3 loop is CASSLGPPTKNIQYF. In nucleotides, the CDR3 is TGCGCCAGCAGCTTGGGACCGCCGACCAAAAACATTCAGTACTTC.

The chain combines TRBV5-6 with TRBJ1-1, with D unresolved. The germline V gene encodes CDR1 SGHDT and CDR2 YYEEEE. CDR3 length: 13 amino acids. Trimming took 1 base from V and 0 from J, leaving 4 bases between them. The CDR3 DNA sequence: TGTGCCAGCAGCTTGTCCATGAACACTGAAGCTTTCTTT. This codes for CASSLSMNTEAFF.

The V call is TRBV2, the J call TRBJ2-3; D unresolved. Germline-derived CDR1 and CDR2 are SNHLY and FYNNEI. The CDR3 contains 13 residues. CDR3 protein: CGFRSRLGDTQYF. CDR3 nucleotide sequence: TGTGGCTTCAGGTCGCGGCTGGGGGATACGCAGTATTTT.

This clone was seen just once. The CDR3 spells CASSEPGRGSTDTQYF. The CDR3 nucleotides read TGTGCCAGCAGTGAACCGGGCAGGGGGAGCACAGATACGCAGTATTTT. The chain recombines TRBV2 with TRBJ2-3; 7 bases agree with TRBD1. Looked up from germline, CDR1 is SNHLY and CDR2 is FYNNEI. J gave up 0 bases and V 2 bases, and 5 bases lay outside the gene matches. This CDR3 spans 16 amino acids. Filled out from reference TRBV2 and TRBJ2-3, the complete variable domain reads EPEVTQTPSHQVTQMGQEVILRCVPISNHLYFYWYRQILGQKVEFLVSFYNNEISEKSEIFDDQFSVERPDGSNFTLKIRSTKLEDSAMYFCASSEPGRGSTDTQYFGPGTRLTVL.

The CDR3 sequence: CASSQGGGVCEQYF. DNA of the CDR3: TGTGCCAGCAGCCAAGGAGGGGGAGTCTGCGAGCAGTACTTC. The genes are TRBV14 and TRBJ2-7; weak D call: TRBD1 (6 bases). Germline-derived CDR1 and CDR2 are SGHDN and FVKESK. Trimming took 1 base from V and 6 from J, leaving 13 bases between them. The CDR3 extends over 14 amino acids.

CDR3 region: CASSQAAQGADEQYF. As DNA, the CDR3 is TGCGCCAGCAGCCAAGCGGCACAGGGGGCTGACGAGCAGTACTTC. The gene calls are TRBV4-1 and TRBJ2-7; TRBD1 matches at 9 bases. With 1 base clipped from V and 5 bases from J, the junction kept 6 bases outside the gene matches. This CDR3 spans 15 amino acids. Germline loops: CDR1 MGHRA, CDR2 YSYEKL.

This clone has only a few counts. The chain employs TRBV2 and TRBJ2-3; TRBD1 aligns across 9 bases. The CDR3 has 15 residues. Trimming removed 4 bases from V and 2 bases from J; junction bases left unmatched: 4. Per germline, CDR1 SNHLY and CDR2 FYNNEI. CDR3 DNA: TGTGCCAGCAGTGTAAACAGGGGGCTCACAGATACGCAGTATTTT. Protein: CASSVNRGLTDTQYF.

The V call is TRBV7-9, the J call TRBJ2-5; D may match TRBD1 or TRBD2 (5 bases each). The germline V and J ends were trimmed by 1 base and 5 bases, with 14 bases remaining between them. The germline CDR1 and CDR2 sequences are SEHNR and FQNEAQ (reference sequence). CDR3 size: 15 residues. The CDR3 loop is CASSLVGGEGETQYF. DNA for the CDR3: TGTGCCAGCAGCTTAGTTGGGGGAGAGGGTGAGACCCAGTACTTC. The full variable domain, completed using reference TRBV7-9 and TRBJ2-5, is DTGVSQNPRHKITKRGQNVTFRCDPISEHNRLYWYRQTLGQGPEFLTYFQNEAQLEKSRLLSDRFSAERPKGSFSTLEIQRTEQGDSAMYLCASSLVGGEGETQYFGPGTRLLVL.

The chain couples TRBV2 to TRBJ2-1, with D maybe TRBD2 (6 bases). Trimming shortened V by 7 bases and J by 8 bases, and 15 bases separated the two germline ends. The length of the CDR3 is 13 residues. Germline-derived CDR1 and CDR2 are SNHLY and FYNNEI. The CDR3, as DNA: TGTGCCAGCACCCCGGGAGTCGGGGATGAGCAGTTCTTC. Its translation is CASTPGVGDEQFF. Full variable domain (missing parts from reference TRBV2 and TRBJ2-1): EPEVTQTPSHQVTQMGQEVILRCVPISNHLYFYWYRQILGQKVEFLVSFYNNEISEKSEIFDDQFSVERPDGSNFTLKIRSTKLEDSAMYFCASTPGVGDEQFFGPGTRLTVL.

DNA for the CDR3: TGTGCCATCAGTGAGTCGAGTTGGGGACAGTCCTACGAGCAGTACTTC. Its protein is CAISESSWGQSYEQYF. The V call is TRBV10-3, the J call TRBJ2-7; 7 bases are a match to TRBD1. CDR3 length: 16 residues. With 0 bases clipped from V and 1 base from J, the junction kept 6 bases outside the gene matches. Germline CDR1 is ENHRY and CDR2 is SYGVKD.

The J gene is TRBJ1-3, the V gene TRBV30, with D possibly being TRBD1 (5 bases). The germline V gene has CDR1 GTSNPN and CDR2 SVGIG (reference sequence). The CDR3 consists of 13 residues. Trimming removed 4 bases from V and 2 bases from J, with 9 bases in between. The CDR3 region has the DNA TGTGCCTGGATAGTGGGGGCTGGAAACACCATATATTTT. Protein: CAWIVGAGNTIYF. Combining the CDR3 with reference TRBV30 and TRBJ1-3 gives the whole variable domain SQTIHQWPATLVQPVGSPLSLECTVEGTSNPNLYWYRQAAGRGLQLLFYSVGIGQISSEVPQNLSASRPQDRQFILSSKKLLLSDSGFYLCAWIVGAGNTIYFGEGSWLTVV.

The CDR3 region has the DNA TGTGCCAGCACGTTGGATCACACCTACAATGAGCAGTTCTTC. Protein sequence: CASTLDHTYNEQFF. This chain connects TRBV6-5 to TRBJ2-1, with D hard to call. The V and J ends lost 7 bases and 2 bases respectively, with 12 bases between them. CDR3 length: 14 residues. Germline V gene lookup returns CDR1 MNHEY and CDR2 SVGAGI.

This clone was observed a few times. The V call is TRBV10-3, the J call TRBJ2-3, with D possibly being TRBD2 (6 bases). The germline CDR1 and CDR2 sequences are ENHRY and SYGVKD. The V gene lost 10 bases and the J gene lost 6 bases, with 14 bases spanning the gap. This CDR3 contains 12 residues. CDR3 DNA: TGTGCCACCGCCCCGGGAGTGGATACGCAGTATTTT. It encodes CATAPGVDTQYF.

The CDR3 protein is CASSEQLGETQYF. The CDR3 nucleotides are TGCGCCAGCAGTGAGCAATTGGGGGAGACCCAGTACTTC. The chain recombines TRBV10-1 with TRBJ2-5; D not resolved. V was cut by 2 bases and J by 5 bases, with 9 bases left in between. Germline CDR1 WNHNN, CDR2 SYGVQD (reference sequence). CDR3 size: 13 residues.

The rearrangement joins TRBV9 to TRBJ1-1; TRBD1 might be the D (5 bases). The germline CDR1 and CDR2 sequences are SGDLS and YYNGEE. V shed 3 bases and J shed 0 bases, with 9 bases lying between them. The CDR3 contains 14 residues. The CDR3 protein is CASSATVMNTEAFF. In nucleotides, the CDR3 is TGTGCCAGCAGCGCGACAGTCATGAACACTGAAGCTTTCTTT. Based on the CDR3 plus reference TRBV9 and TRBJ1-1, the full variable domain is DSGVTQTPKHLITATGQRVTLRCSPRSGDLSVYWYQQSLDQGLQFLIQYYNGEERAKGNILERFSAQQFPDLHSELNLSSLELGDSALYFCASSATVMNTEAFFGQGTRLTVV.

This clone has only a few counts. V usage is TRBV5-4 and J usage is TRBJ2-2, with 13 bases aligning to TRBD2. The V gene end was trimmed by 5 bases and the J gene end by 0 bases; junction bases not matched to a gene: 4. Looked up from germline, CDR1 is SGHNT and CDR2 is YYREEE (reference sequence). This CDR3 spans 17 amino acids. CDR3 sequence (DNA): TGTGCCAGCAGACCGGGACTAGCGGGATCGAACACCGGGGAGCTGTTTTTT. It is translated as CASRPGLAGSNTGELFF.

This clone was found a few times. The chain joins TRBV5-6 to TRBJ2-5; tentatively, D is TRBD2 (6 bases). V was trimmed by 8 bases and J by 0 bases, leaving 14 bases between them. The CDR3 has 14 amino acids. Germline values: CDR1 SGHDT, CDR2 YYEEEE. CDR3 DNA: TGTGCCAGAAGTTTACGGGACTACCAAGAGACCCAGTACTTC. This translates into CARSLRDYQETQYF.

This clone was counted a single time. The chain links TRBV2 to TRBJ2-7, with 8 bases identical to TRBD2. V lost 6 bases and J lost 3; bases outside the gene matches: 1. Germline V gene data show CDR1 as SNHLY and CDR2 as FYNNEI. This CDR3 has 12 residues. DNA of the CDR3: TGTGCCAGCAGGGGGACTAGCTACGAGCAGTACTTC. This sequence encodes CASRGTSYEQYF. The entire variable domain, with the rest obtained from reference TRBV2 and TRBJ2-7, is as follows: EPEVTQTPSHQVTQMGQEVILRCVPISNHLYFYWYRQILGQKVEFLVSFYNNEISEKSEIFDDQFSVERPDGSNFTLKIRSTKLEDSAMYFCASRGTSYEQYFGPGTRLTVT.

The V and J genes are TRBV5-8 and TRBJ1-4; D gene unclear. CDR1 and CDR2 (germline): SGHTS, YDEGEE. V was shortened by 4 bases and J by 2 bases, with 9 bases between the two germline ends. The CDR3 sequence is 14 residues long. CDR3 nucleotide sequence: TGTGCCAGCAGCCCGGGTTCGACTAATGAAAAACTGTTTTTT. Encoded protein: CASSPGSTNEKLFF.

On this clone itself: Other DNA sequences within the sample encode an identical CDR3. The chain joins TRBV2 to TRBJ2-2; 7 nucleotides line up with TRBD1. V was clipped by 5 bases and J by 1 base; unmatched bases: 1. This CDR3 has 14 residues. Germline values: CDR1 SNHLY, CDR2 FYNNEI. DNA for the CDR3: TGTGCCAGCAGTAGGGACAGGAACACCGGGGAGCTGTTTTTT. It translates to CASSRDRNTGELFF.

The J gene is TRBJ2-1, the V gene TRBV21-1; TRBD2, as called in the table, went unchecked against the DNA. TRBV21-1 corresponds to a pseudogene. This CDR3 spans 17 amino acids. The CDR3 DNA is TGTGCCAGCAGCAAAGCGCTTTCTCAGCGGGAGGCAAATGAGCAGTTCTTC. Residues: CASSKALSQREANEQFF.

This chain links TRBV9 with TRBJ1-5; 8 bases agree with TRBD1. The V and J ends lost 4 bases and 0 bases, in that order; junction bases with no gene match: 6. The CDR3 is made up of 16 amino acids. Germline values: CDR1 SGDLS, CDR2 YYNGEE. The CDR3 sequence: CASSPGGSSSNQPQHF. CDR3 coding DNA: TGTGCCAGCAGCCCAGGGGGCTCTAGTAGCAATCAGCCCCAGCATTTT.